Below, 3 T cell receptor beta chains from the same sample are listed, as sequenced in a study of blood T cell repertoires in COVID-19 (dated by TCRdb to the early 2020s). The library was obtained by the immunoSEQ multiplex PCR assay. As stored in TCRdb, this immuneACCESS dataset retains in-frame rearrangements with V and J assigned. A fraction of the clones does not appear; measured against another copy, unresolved V genes explain less than half of the discrepancy, and the remainder lacks a known reason. The sample table records 250,000 to 350,000 clones; about 89% of these occur just once. The ten biggest clones cover 2% to 2.5% of the sample. Sequencing input: peripheral blood. The receptor source for this set is a young woman with COVID-19, enrolled during active disease.

The chain is built from TRBV13 and TRBJ1-5; 7 nucleotides agree with TRBD1. The length of the CDR3 is 14 residues. The V gene's germline CDR1 is PRHDT and CDR2 FYEKMQ (reference sequence). With 4 bases clipped from V and 4 bases from J, the junction kept 4 bases outside the gene matches. CDR3 amino acids: CASSSGQPNQPQHF. The DNA of the CDR3 is TGTGCCAGCAGCTCGGGACAGCCTAATCAGCCCCAGCATTTT.

J is TRBJ2-1 and V is TRBV10-3, with 10 bases identical to TRBD2. Per germline, CDR1 ENHRY and CDR2 SYGVKD. V lost 5 bases, J lost 6 bases, and 7 bases stayed unmatched. This CDR3 comprises 15 residues. CDR3: CAISFASGRGNEQFF. Here the CDR3 DNA reads TGTGCCATCAGTTTCGCTAGCGGGAGAGGCAATGAGCAGTTCTTC.

V is TRBV27 and J is TRBJ2-2, with a tentative D call TRBD1 (6 bases). Trimming removed 5 bases at V and 2 bases at J, with 21 bases between. Germline-derived CDR1 and CDR2 are MNHEY and SMNVEV (reference sequence). CDR3 size: 18 residues. The CDR3 DNA sequence: TGTGCCAGCAGTCCACCCTTACAGGGCCGGGTTAACACCGGGGAGCTGTTTTTT. Residues: CASSPPLQGRVNTGELFF.